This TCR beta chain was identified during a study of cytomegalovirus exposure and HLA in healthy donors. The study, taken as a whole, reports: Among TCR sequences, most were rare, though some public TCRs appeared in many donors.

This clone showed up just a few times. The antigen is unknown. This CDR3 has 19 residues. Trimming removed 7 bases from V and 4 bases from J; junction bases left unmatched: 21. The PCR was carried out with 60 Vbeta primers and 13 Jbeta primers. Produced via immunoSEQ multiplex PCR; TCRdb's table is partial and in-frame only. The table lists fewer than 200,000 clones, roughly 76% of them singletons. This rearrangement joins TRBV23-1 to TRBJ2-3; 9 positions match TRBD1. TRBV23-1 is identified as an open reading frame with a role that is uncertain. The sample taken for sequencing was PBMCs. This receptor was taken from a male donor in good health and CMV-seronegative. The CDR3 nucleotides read TGCGCCAGCACCCGGCTTAGTCAGGGGAACAGGGGGCGGTCAGATACGCAGTATTTT. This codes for CASTRLSQGNRGRSDTQYF.